The 21 T cell receptor beta chains reported below all come from one sample, sequenced in a study of immune evolution from preneoplasia to lung adenocarcinoma. Assay used: immunoSEQ multiplex PCR; TCRdb lists only in-frame clones, some missing. The data hold 9,000 to 9,500 clones, with around 90% observed a single time. The sample consisted of FFPE invasive lung adenocarcinoma tissue. These receptors were taken from a person aged 65 to 79 with invasive lung adenocarcinoma.

The chain links TRBV30 to TRBJ2-5; D may be TRBD1 or TRBD2 (6 bases each). CDR3 length equals 13 residues. The V gene lost 3 bases and the J gene lost 4 bases, with 12 bases spanning the gap. From germline, CDR1 is GTSNPN and CDR2 SVGIG (reference sequence). The CDR3 is CAWSQGRRETQYF. The DNA of the CDR3 is TGTGCCTGGAGCCAGGGGAGGAGAGAGACCCAGTACTTC.

In this sample, this clone turned up once. The chain is built from TRBV29-1 and TRBJ2-2, with TRBD1 matching over 8 bases. This CDR3 is built from 14 residues. Trimming at V came to 6 bases and at J to 3 bases, leaving 6 bases not matched to a gene. Germline CDR1 is SQVTM and CDR2 is ANQGSEA. CDR3 residues: CSVGQGADTGELFF. CDR3 bases: TGCAGCGTCGGTCAGGGGGCGGACACCGGGGAGCTGTTTTTT.

V gene TRBV30 combines with J gene TRBJ1-5; D is undetermined. The CDR3 sequence is 13 residues long. Germline lookup yields CDR1 GTSNPN and CDR2 SVGIG (reference sequence). V gave up 3 bases and J gave up 3 bases, with 9 bases separating them. The CDR3 DNA is TGTGCCTGGAGCCGGTTACTCAATCAGCCCCAGCATTTT. It translates to CAWSRLLNQPQHF.

The V call is TRBV10-3, the J call TRBJ2-7; D is uncertain. The germline CDR1 and CDR2 sequences are ENHRY and SYGVKD. Between the trimmed V and J ends, which lost 4 bases and 6 bases, there was a span of 13 bases. The CDR3 runs to 13 residues. DNA of the CDR3: TGTGCCATCAGTGGTGTCCGCACTGCCGAGCAGTACTTC. Translated: CAISGVRTAEQYF.

The genes are TRBV25-1 and TRBJ2-3, with 10 bases matching TRBD1. The length of the CDR3 is 15 residues. The germline gives CDR1 MGHDK, CDR2 SYGVNS. The J segment lost 3 bases and the V segment lost 4 bases, leaving 4 bases of the junction unmatched. The CDR3 nucleotides read TGTGCCAGCAGTGTCCGGGACAGGGGTACAGATACGCAGTATTTT. Translation: CASSVRDRGTDTQYF.

In DNA form, the CDR3 reads TGTGCCAGCAGCCATGGGGGACTAGCGGGACACAATGAGCAGTTCTTC. Residues: CASSHGGLAGHNEQFF. The J gene is TRBJ2-1, the V gene TRBV7-6; 13 bases are a match to TRBD2. The ends lost 5 bases at V and 5 bases at J; junction bases unmatched: 6. Germline values: CDR1 SGHVS, CDR2 FNYEAQ. The CDR3 extends over 16 amino acids.

The chain uses TRBV10-2 and TRBJ1-2, with 7 bases lining up with TRBD1. In germline, CDR1 is WSHSY, CDR2 SAAADI. The CDR3 is 13 amino acids. V gave up 6 bases and J gave up 3 bases; unmatched junction bases: 4. Here the CDR3 DNA reads TGCGCCAGCAGCAGACAGGGTGACTATGGCTACACCTTC. It yields the protein CASSRQGDYGYTF.

The rearrangement joins TRBV11-2 to TRBJ1-5, with 10 nucleotides matching TRBD1. V lost 8 bases, J lost 1 base, and 2 bases stayed unmatched. This CDR3 has 14 amino acids. Germline loops: CDR1 SGHAT, CDR2 FQNNGV. The chain's CDR3 is CASGTGVSNQPQHF. As DNA, the CDR3 is TGTGCCAGCGGGACAGGGGTCAGCAATCAGCCCCAGCATTTT. Drawing the rest from reference TRBV11-2 and TRBJ1-5, the complete variable domain is EAGVAQSPRYKIIEKRQSVAFWCNPISGHATLYWYQQILGQGPKLLIQFQNNGVVDDSQLPKDRFSAERLKGVDSTLKIQPAKLEDSAVYLCASGTGVSNQPQHFGDGTRLSIL.

V usage is TRBV5-1 and J usage is TRBJ2-6; D is ambiguous. V shed 3 bases and J shed 4 bases, with 8 bases lying between them. CDR1 and CDR2 from the germline V gene are SGHRS and YFSETQ. The CDR3 is 14 amino acids. CDR3 nucleotides: TGCGCCAGCAGCTCTACCGGGGGGGCCAACGTCCTGACTTTC. Protein product: CASSSTGGANVLTF.

The rearrangement uses TRBV11-2 and TRBJ2-2; D is unclear. The V gene's germline CDR1 is SGHAT and CDR2 FQNNGV. CDR3 length: 16 amino acids. The V and J ends lost 3 bases and 0 bases respectively, with 11 bases between them. Here the CDR3 reads CASSFYVSANTGELFF. As DNA, the CDR3 is TGTGCCAGCAGCTTCTACGTGAGTGCGAACACCGGGGAGCTGTTTTTT.

In DNA form, the CDR3 reads TGCAGTGCGGAGGGCTACGAGCAGTACTTC. Its protein product is CSAEGYEQYF. V gene TRBV20-1 combines with J gene TRBJ2-7; D is possibly TRBD2 (6 bases). CDR3 length equals 10 residues. Germline V lookup: CDR1 DFQATT, CDR2 SNEGSKA (reference sequence). Trimming removed 6 bases from V and 3 bases from J, with 6 bases in between.

The count of this clone is one. The V and J genes are TRBV19 and TRBJ1-2, with D uncertain. Trimming cost V 5 bases and J 7 bases, with 20 bases left between them. Germline V lookup: CDR1 LNHDA, CDR2 SQIVND (reference sequence). CDR3 length equals 15 residues. The CDR3 is CASSSFDNVRLGYTF. In DNA form, the CDR3 reads TGTGCCAGTAGTTCCTTTGACAATGTGAGGCTTGGCTACACCTTC.

The V gene is TRBV7-2, the J gene TRBJ2-7; 7 bases match TRBD2. J lost 2 bases, V lost 1 base, and 5 bases had no gene match. The CDR3 is 15 amino acids. Germline assignment: CDR1 SGHTA and CDR2 FQGNSA. The CDR3 sequence: CASSLVGGKAYEQYF. The CDR3 DNA sequence: TGTGCCAGCAGCTTAGTCGGGGGGAAGGCCTACGAGCAGTACTTC. The full variable domain, with the rest looked up from reference TRBV7-2 and TRBJ2-7, is GAGVSQSPSNKVTEKGKDVELRCDPISGHTALYWYRQSLGQGLEFLIYFQGNSAPDKSGLPSDRFSAERTGGSVSTLTIQRTQQEDSAVYLCASSLVGGKAYEQYFGPGTRLTVT.

The chain combines TRBV5-1 with TRBJ2-7, with D perhaps TRBD1 (6 bases). Germline CDR1 and CDR2: SGHRS and YFSETQ. The CDR3 totals 14 residues. V was shortened by 6 bases and J by 6 bases, with 19 bases between the two germline ends. The CDR3 bases are TGCGCCAGCAATTTCGAAGGGGGTTCGAGCGAGCAGTACTTC. It encodes CASNFEGGSSEQYF.

The V gene is TRBV6-6, the J gene TRBJ1-2, with a possible D match to TRBD1 (6 bases). This CDR3 comprises 13 residues. V was clipped by 4 bases and J by 4 bases, with 10 bases between them. Germline assignment: CDR1 MNHNY and CDR2 SVGAGI (reference sequence). This chain's CDR3 is CASSSQGLYGYTF. The CDR3 bases are TGTGCCAGCAGTTCTCAGGGGCTCTATGGCTACACCTTC.

V gene TRBV29-1 combines with J gene TRBJ2-1, with 8 bases fitting TRBD1. There are 14 residues in the CDR3. V shed 1 base, J shed 3 bases, and the junction held 2 bases outside the gene matches. CDR1 is SQVTM, CDR2 ANQGSEA, per germline. The CDR3 is CSVEATGGYNEQFF. The CDR3 DNA is TGCAGCGTTGAAGCAACAGGGGGCTACAATGAGCAGTTCTTC.

The chain has TRBV7-2 and TRBJ2-7; 8 nucleotides agree with TRBD2. The CDR3 totals 14 residues. Germline CDR1 SGHTA, CDR2 FQGNSA. V dropped 5 bases and J dropped 5; count of bases not matched to a gene: 8. DNA for the CDR3: TGTGCCAGCAGCCCAGGGACTAGGGGCCACGAGCAGTACTTC. Protein product: CASSPGTRGHEQYF.

The V call is TRBV30, the J call TRBJ1-4; no reliable D call. CDR1 and CDR2 (germline): GTSNPN, SVGIG (reference sequence). The CDR3 sequence is 12 residues long. V was pared by 0 bases and J by 5 bases, with 4 bases between. The CDR3 here is CAWSVANEKLFF. The CDR3 DNA sequence: TGTGCCTGGAGTGTAGCCAATGAAAAACTGTTTTTT.

The chain links TRBV11-2 to TRBJ2-7; 10 bases line up with TRBD1. Germline CDR1 reads SGHAT; CDR2 reads FQNNGV. The CDR3 spans 16 residues. Trimming at V came to 1 base and at J to 4 bases, leaving 7 bases not matched to a gene. For the CDR3, the DNA is TGTGCCAGCAGCTTAGGCCGACAGGGGGCCCCATACGAGCAGTACTTC. Amino acid sequence: CASSLGRQGAPYEQYF. Full variable domain (remainder filled in from reference TRBV11-2 and TRBJ2-7): EAGVAQSPRYKIIEKRQSVAFWCNPISGHATLYWYQQILGQGPKLLIQFQNNGVVDDSQLPKDRFSAERLKGVDSTLKIQPAKLEDSAVYLCASSLGRQGAPYEQYFGPGTRLTVT.

This sequence joins TRBV28 and TRBJ1-1, with D uncertain. V lost 2 bases and J lost 10, with 11 bases in between. There are 12 residues in the CDR3. Germline V gene data show CDR1 as MDHEN and CDR2 as SYDVKM. Here the CDR3 reads CASSLTVRGAFF. In DNA, the CDR3 is TGTGCCAGCAGTTTAACTGTTCGTGGAGCTTTCTTT.

The gene calls are TRBV7-8 and TRBJ1-1; D is possibly TRBD1 (6 bases). The CDR3 length is 14 residues. V was trimmed by 5 bases and J by 7 bases, leaving 17 bases between them. Germline-derived CDR1 and CDR2 are SGHVS and FQNEAQ. For the CDR3, the DNA is TGTGCCAGCAGCCCTACACAGGGTTGGGTTGAAGCTTTCTTT. Protein sequence: CASSPTQGWVEAFF.